A selection of T cell receptor beta chains follows, all from one sample in a study of blood T cell repertoires in COVID-19. This table comes from immunoSEQ multiplex PCR, and its TCRdb copy is limited to in-frame clones, with some not included. The sample lists hundreds of thousands of clones, about 88% occurring once. The sequencing input was PBMCs or T cells enriched from blood (not recorded which). These TCRs come from a woman younger than 45 who had recovered from COVID-19. Each CDR3 is given with its conserved first and last residue. D genes are given only for firm matches. Only part of the rows carry a size: once, few, many, or a class if the clone is expanded.

d_call | clone_size | j_call | v_call | cdr3_aa | cdr3_nt
NA | few | TRBJ1-5 | TRBV28 | CASSPETRRSNQPQHF | TGTGCCAGCAGTCCTGAGACAAGGCGTAGCAATCAGCCCCAGCATTTT
NA | NA | TRBJ2-7 | TRBV6-2/TRBV6-3 | CASSYQGWSSEQYF | TGTGCCAGCAGTTACCAAGGTTGGTCTAGCGAGCAGTACTTC
NA | NA | TRBJ2-7 | TRBV12-3/TRBV12-4 | CASRGDFHEQYF | TGTGCCAGCAGGGGAGATTTCCACGAGCAGTACTTC
TRBD1 | NA | TRBJ2-5 | TRBV5-1 | CASSLGQGYQETQYF | TGCGCCAGCAGCTTAGGACAGGGGTACCAAGAGACCCAGTACTTC
NA | NA | TRBJ2-7 | TRBV27 | CASSLTSSYEQYF | TGTGCCAGCAGTTTGACTAGCTCCTACGAGCAGTACTTC
TRBD1 | NA | TRBJ2-2 | TRBV6-5 | CASTAQGEDGELFF | TGTGCCAGCACCGCACAGGGGGAGGATGGGGAGCTGTTTTTT
NA | NA | TRBJ2-5 | TRBV5-1 | CASSPMGETQYF | TGCGCCAGCAGCCCTATGGGAGAAACCCAGTACTTC
NA | NA | TRBJ1-6 | TRBV19 | CASSSWPSSYNSPLHF | TGTGCCAGTAGTTCCTGGCCAAGCTCCTATAATTCACCCCTCCACTTT
NA | NA | TRBJ1-2 | TRBV18 | CASSTQGFYGYTF | TGTGCCAGCTCAACTCAGGGGTTCTATGGCTACACCTTC
TRBD1 | NA | TRBJ2-2 | TRBV5-5 | CASSKRDSGTGELFF | TGTGCCAGCAGCAAGAGGGACAGCGGCACCGGGGAGCTGTTTTTT
NA | NA | TRBJ1-2 | TRBV29-1 | CSVGGGGNYGYTF | TGCAGCGTTGGGGGGGGAGGAAACTATGGCTACACCTTC
NA | NA | TRBJ2-1 | TRBV5-1 | CASSAGQNIYNEQFF | TGCGCCAGCAGCGCGGGACAGAATATCTACAATGAGCAGTTCTTC
TRBD1 | NA | TRBJ1-2 | TRBV20-1 | CSASLGQSNYGYTF | TGCAGTGCTAGTTTGGGACAGTCTAACTATGGCTACACCTTC
TRBD1 | NA | TRBJ2-6 | TRBV29-1 | CSVVWGTGITGANVLTF | TGCAGCGTTGTGTGGGGGACAGGAATTACTGGGGCCAACGTCCTGACTTTC
TRBD1 | NA | TRBJ2-4 | TRBV5-5 | CASSFDRADIQYF | TGTGCCAGCAGTTTTGACAGGGCGGACATTCAGTACTTC
NA | NA | TRBJ1-1 | TRBV16 | CASSQSRGTEAFF | TGTGCCAGCAGCCAATCACGGGGGACTGAAGCTTTCTTT
TRBD2 | NA | TRBJ2-1 | TRBV5-4 | CASSVAGGDNEQFF | TGTGCCAGCAGCGTAGCGGGGGGGGACAATGAGCAGTTCTTC
NA | NA | TRBJ2-7 | TRBV7-2 | CASSPAGGQGNEQYF | TGTGCCAGCAGCCCCGCCGGGGGGCAGGGGAACGAGCAGTACTTC
TRBD1 | NA | TRBJ1-3 | TRBV5-1 | CASSLGGQGGNTIYF | TGCGCCAGCAGCTTGGGGGGACAGGGAGGAAACACCATATATTTT
NA | NA | TRBJ2-3 | TRBV9 | CASSVVWRGTDTQYF | TGTGCCAGCAGCGTAGTCTGGCGGGGTACAGATACGCAGTATTTT
TRBD2 | once | TRBJ2-3 | TRBV3-1/TRBV3-2 | CASSQDGDLAGASTDTQYF | TGTGCCAGCAGCCAGGATGGGGATCTAGCGGGGGCTAGCACAGATACGCAGTATTTT
TRBD1 | NA | TRBJ2-3 | TRBV18 | CASSPPTGARTDTQYF | TGTGCCAGCTCACCCCCGACAGGGGCCCGCACAGATACGCAGTATTTT
NA | NA | TRBJ1-1 | TRBV7-8 | CASRASGQMNTEAFF | TGTGCCAGCAGGGCTAGTGGCCAGATGAACACTGAAGCTTTCTTT
NA | NA | TRBJ1-6 | TRBV10-1 | CASSESGGVSPLHF | TGCGCCAGCAGTGAGTCTGGAGGGGTTTCACCCCTCCACTTT
NA | NA | TRBJ2-3 | TRBV2 | CASSPRGQSPQDTQYF | TGTGCCAGCAGTCCAAGAGGACAGTCCCCGCAGGATACGCAGTATTTT
NA | NA | TRBJ2-3 | TRBV19 | CASSQRRAAPDTQYF | TGTGCCAGTAGTCAGAGGCGGGCCGCCCCCGATACGCAGTATTTT
TRBD1 | few | TRBJ2-1 | TRBV12-3/TRBV12-4 | CASRDNRGSKFF | TGTGCCAGCAGGGACAACAGGGGATCGAAGTTCTTC
NA | NA | TRBJ1-2 | TRBV15 | CATSRDRRPYYGYTF | TGTGCCACCAGCAGAGATCGGAGGCCCTACTATGGCTACACCTTC
TRBD2 | few | TRBJ2-3 | TRBV27 | CASSLRRGGPDTQYF | TGTGCCAGCAGTTTAAGGCGGGGGGGCCCAGATACGCAGTATTTT
NA | NA | TRBJ1-4 | TRBV4-3 | CASSQDGGIGEKLFF | TGCGCCAGCAGCCAAGATGGGGGCATTGGTGAAAAACTGTTTTTT
TRBD1 | NA | TRBJ2-7 | TRBV3-1/TRBV3-2 | CASSQGPGQGGHEQYF | TGTGCCAGCAGCCAAGGCCCGGGACAGGGTGGCCACGAGCAGTACTTC
TRBD1 | NA | TRBJ1-2 | TRBV6-5 | CASSHRDREIGYTF | TGTGCCAGCAGTCACCGGGACAGGGAGATTGGCTACACCTTC
TRBD1 | NA | TRBJ1-2 | TRBV24-1 | CATSDLQGDYGYTF | TGTGCCACCAGTGATTTGCAGGGGGACTATGGCTACACCTTC
TRBD1 | NA | TRBJ1-5 | TRBV25-1 | CASSDGTGGLRGDQPQHF | TGTGCCAGCAGTGACGGGACAGGGGGCCTTAGGGGGGATCAGCCCCAGCATTTT
TRBD2 | NA | TRBJ2-5 | TRBV5-6 | CASSLYAAGGPQETQYF | TGTGCCAGCAGCTTGTATGCGGCGGGGGGCCCCCAAGAGACCCAGTACTTC
NA | once | TRBJ2-1 | TRBV29-1 | CSVEEQSNEQFF | TGCAGCGTTGAAGAACAGTCCAATGAGCAGTTCTTC
TRBD1 | NA | TRBJ1-1 | TRBV10-1 | CASSEGRTGGRGTEAFF | TGCGCCAGCAGTGAAGGACGGACAGGGGGGAGAGGGACTGAAGCTTTCTTT
TRBD1 | NA | TRBJ1-1 | TRBV7-7 | CASSLGPGQLNTEAFF | TGTGCCAGCAGCCTAGGCCCGGGACAGTTGAACACTGAAGCTTTCTTT
NA | NA | TRBJ1-2 | TRBV9 | CASSGEGGLSYGYTF | TGTGCCAGCAGCGGCGAGGGGGGGTTGAGCTATGGCTACACCTTC
NA | NA | TRBJ1-1 | TRBV18 | CASSPPAGRWDTEAFF | TGTGCCAGCTCACCACCGGCAGGGCGGTGGGACACTGAAGCTTTCTTT
TRBD1 | few | TRBJ1-5 | TRBV2 | CASSGTVSNQPQHF | TGTGCCAGCAGCGGGACAGTTAGCAATCAGCCCCAGCATTTT
NA | NA | TRBJ1-5 | TRBV30 | CAWSMGPGAGQPQHF | TGTGCCTGGAGCATGGGCCCAGGGGCAGGTCAGCCCCAGCATTTT
NA | NA | TRBJ1-2 | TRBV6-1 | CASSERGSGGYTF | TGTGCCAGCAGTGAAAGGGGCTCCGGTGGCTACACCTTC
TRBD2 | NA | TRBJ2-1 | TRBV4-1 | CASSQEFLAGRNEQFF | TGCGCCAGCAGCCAAGAATTCCTAGCGGGGCGGAATGAGCAGTTCTTC
NA | NA | TRBJ2-5 | TRBV5-5 | CASSFIPRSRSGETQYF | TGTGCCAGCAGCTTCATCCCCAGAAGCAGGTCCGGAGAGACCCAGTACTTC
TRBD1 | NA | TRBJ1-2 | TRBV5-4 | CASSQQGQGKGYTF | TGTGCCAGCAGCCAACAGGGACAGGGAAAGGGCTACACCTTC
NA | NA | TRBJ2-7 | TRBV6-5 | CASSRLMSYEQYF | TGTGCCAGCAGTCGACTAATGTCCTACGAGCAGTACTTC
NA | NA | TRBJ1-5 | TRBV6-5 | CASSFLASGEDQPQHF | TGTGCCAGCAGTTTTTTAGCCTCCGGGGAAGATCAGCCCCAGCATTTT
TRBD1 | NA | TRBJ1-4 | TRBV2 | CASSGVSGSDRAEKLFF | TGTGCCAGCAGTGGGGTATCAGGTTCGGACAGGGCCGAAAAACTGTTTTTT
NA | NA | TRBJ2-3 | TRBV25-1 | CASSGTVSTDTQYF | TGTGCCAGCAGTGGGACAGTTAGCACAGATACGCAGTATTTT
TRBD2 | once | TRBJ2-5 | TRBV2 | CASHRGGGETQYF | TGTGCCAGCCACCGGGGGGGCGGTGAGACCCAGTACTTC
NA | once | TRBJ1-3 | TRBV7-2 | CASSLAPGAGNTIYF | TGTGCCAGCAGCTTAGCTCCAGGGGCTGGAAACACCATATATTTT
NA | NA | TRBJ2-3 | TRBV12-2 | CASRLAGGTAGNTDTQYF | TGTGCAAGTCGCTTAGCGGGGGGGACCGCCGGCAACACAGATACGCAGTATTTT
TRBD1 | NA | TRBJ2-3 | TRBV7-7 | CASSRGVQGATDTQYF | TGTGCCAGCAGTAGGGGGGTGCAGGGGGCAACAGATACGCAGTATTTT
NA | NA | TRBJ2-5 | TRBV5-1 | CASSLYSTETQYF | TGCGCCAGCAGCTTGTATAGTACTGAGACCCAGTACTTC
TRBD2 | NA | TRBJ2-1 | TRBV2 | CASKAGGAAAYNEQFF | TGTGCCAGCAAAGCGGGGGGGGCGGCGGCCTACAATGAGCAGTTCTTC